A selection of T cell receptor beta chains follows, all from one sample in a study of tumour-infiltrating T cells in Burkitt lymphoma. The method was immunoSEQ multiplex PCR; TCRdb's version includes in-frame clones alone and lacks a portion of them. Of more than 40,000 clones in the sample, roughly 30% were seen once. Sample: tumor tissue. These receptors were collected from a human donor with Burkitt lymphoma. Each CDR3 is given with its conserved first and last residue. D genes are given only for firm matches. Rows give clone size only sometimes, using once, few, many, or a class for an expanded clone.

TRBD1 | TRBJ1-2 | TRBV7-6 | once | TGTGCCAGCAGCCGTAACACAGGGGGCGGCCAAACAGGCTATGGCTACACCTTC | CASSRNTGGGQTGYGYTF
- | TRBJ1-3 | TRBV18 | few | TGTGCCAGCTCACCACCCGGTGGAAACACCATATATTTT | CASSPPGGNTIYF
TRBD1 | TRBJ1-2 | TRBV10-3 | - | TGTGCCATCAGTGGAAGGGACAGGGACTATGGCTACACCTTC | CAISGRDRDYGYTF
- | TRBJ1-1 | TRBV2 | few | TGTGCCAGCAGGGACGACTCCTATGAAGCTTTCTTT | CASRDDSYEAFF
- | TRBJ2-2 | TRBV4-3 | - | TGCGCCAGCAGCCCGGACGGAAATCCAATTAACACCGGGGAGCTGTTTTTT | CASSPDGNPINTGELFF
- | TRBJ1-1 | TRBV5-6 | - | TGTGCCAGCAGCATATACACTGAAGCTTTCTTT | CASSIYTEAFF
TRBD1 | TRBJ2-4 | TRBV6-6 | few | TGTGCCAGCAGGGGACAGGCAGTGGGGGACATTCAGTACTTC | CASRGQAVGDIQYF
- | TRBJ1-1 | TRBV19 | - | TGTGCCAGTAGCACTTTGGGGCCTAACACTGAAGCTTTCTTT | CASSTLGPNTEAFF
- | TRBJ2-3 | TRBV6-1 | few | TGTGCCAGCACAGTGTCCCCCTCAAACACAGATACGCAGTATTTT | CASTVSPSNTDTQYF
TRBD1 | TRBJ2-1 | TRBV7-2 | - | TGTGCCAGCAACTTAGGACAGGGGGGCTACAATGAGCAGTTCTTC | CASNLGQGGYNEQFF
TRBD1 | TRBJ2-7 | TRBV9 | - | TGTGCCAGCAGCGTAGGAGGATGGGCAGGGGGCTTGGACGAGCAGTACTTC | CASSVGGWAGGLDEQYF
- | TRBJ1-2 | TRBV18 | - | TGTGCCAGCTCACCACAAGGAGGCTCTGGCTACACCTTC | CASSPQGGSGYTF
- | TRBJ1-6 | TRBV13 | - | TGTGCCAGCAGCCCCCAGGGGTACTCACCCCTCCACTTT | CASSPQGYSPLHF
TRBD1 | TRBJ1-4 | TRBV6-1 | - | TGTGCCAGCAGTGAACGAGGGGGCGCGGGTGAAAAACTGTTTTTT | CASSERGGAGEKLFF
- | TRBJ1-2 | TRBV11-2 | - | TGTGCCAGCAGCCGCAATACAGGAGACTATGGCTACACCTTC | CASSRNTGDYGYTF
TRBD1 | TRBJ2-7 | TRBV2 | few | TGTGCCAGCAGCCGGACAGGGGGAGCCTACGAGCAGTACTTC | CASSRTGGAYEQYF
- | TRBJ1-1 | TRBV28 | - | TGTGCCAGCAGTTTAGGGACGGGAAACACTGAAGCTTTCTTT | CASSLGTGNTEAFF
- | TRBJ2-5 | TRBV29-1 | - | TGCAGCGTTGAATGGCAGAACCAAGAGACCCAGTACTTC | CSVEWQNQETQYF
- | TRBJ1-6 | TRBV5-4 | - | TGTGCCAGCAGCTGGGGAGGGCGCGGGTATAATTCACCCCTCCACTTT | CASSWGGRGYNSPLHF
- | TRBJ2-5 | TRBV18 | - | TGTGCCAGCTCACCACTCAGGGAAGAGACCCAGTACTTC | CASSPLREETQYF
- | TRBJ1-1 | TRBV5-1 | - | TGCGCCAGCAGCCGGGGGGGACAAACGAACATTGAAGCTTTCTTT | CASSRGGQTNIEAFF
- | TRBJ1-6 | TRBV2 | few | TGTGCCAGCTATGCCCGGGGAAATTCACCCCTCCACTTT | CASYARGNSPLHF
TRBD1 | TRBJ1-6 | TRBV10-3 | - | TGTGCCATCAGTGAGTCCAGGGGGCAGGGGGGAAGGAATTCACCCCTCCACTTT | CAISESRGQGGRNSPLHF
- | TRBJ2-3 | TRBV6-6 | few | TGTGCCAGCAGTTACGACGCGGGGCGTAAGGATACGCAGTATTTT | CASSYDAGRKDTQYF
- | TRBJ2-7 | TRBV20-1 | - | TGCAGTGCTCCCCGTAATCGCGAGCAGTACTTC | CSAPRNREQYF
- | TRBJ2-3 | TRBV18 | few | TGTGCCAGCTCACCAATGGGCGGGGGCAGCACAGATACGCAGTATTTT | CASSPMGGGSTDTQYF
TRBD1 | TRBJ2-7 | TRBV6-1 | - | TGTGCCAGCGGTCGCCGGGACAGTTACTACGAGCAGTACTTC | CASGRRDSYYEQYF
TRBD1 | TRBJ2-3 | TRBV7-9 | few | TGTGCCAGCAGCCCCTGGGACAGGGGTCGAGATACGCAGTATTTT | CASSPWDRGRDTQYF
- | TRBJ2-1 | TRBV7-9 | - | TGTGCCAGCAGCTTAGTGGGGGCCCATGAGCAGTTCTTC | CASSLVGAHEQFF
- | TRBJ2-2 | TRBV10-3 | - | TGTGCCATCAGTGATCTCAGCGACACCGGGGAGCTGTTTTTT | CAISDLSDTGELFF
- | TRBJ1-1 | TRBV29-1 | few | TGCAGCGCCCGACAGGTGAACACTGAAGCTTTCTTT | CSARQVNTEAFF
- | TRBJ2-2 | TRBV5-1 | few | TGCGCCAGCAGTTCGGGGCCCCGGGACGGAAGCACCGGGGAGCTGTTTTTT | CASSSGPRDGSTGELFF
- | TRBJ1-6 | TRBV18 | - | TGTGCCAGCTCAATCCAGACAGACAATTCACCCCTCCACTTT | CASSIQTDNSPLHF
TRBD2 | TRBJ2-1 | TRBV7-3 | - | TGTGCCAGCAGCCCCGGAGCGGGGCCTAATGAGCAGTTCTTC | CASSPGAGPNEQFF
- | TRBJ1-1 | TRBV25-1 | - | TGTGCCAGCAGTGAATCAGGGGACCCTCATGCTTTCTTT | CASSESGDPHAFF
- | TRBJ2-7 | TRBV5-1 | - | TGCGCCAGCAGCTCGGACCCGGGCTACTCCTACGAGCAGTACTTC | CASSSDPGYSYEQYF